This TCR beta chain was recorded in a study of blood T cell dynamics during melanoma immunotherapy. Findings and caveats of the study: At W3, later disease-control patients showed bifurcated PBMC repertoire changes, unlike progressors.

As regards this clone: The antigen remains unidentified.

Time point indicated: pre-treatment baseline. No patient had earlier systemic cancer treatment, concurrent immunosuppressants, or another active cancer. Repertoires were generated with immunoSEQ multiplex PCR, while TCRdb's copy carries only in-frame clones and drops some. Of around 13,000 clones listed, 70% to 90% are singletons. The CDR3 is made up of 14 amino acids. The V and J ends lost 4 bases and 1 base respectively, with 10 bases between them. Per the germline V gene, CDR1 is SGHTA and CDR2 is FQGNSA. Sequencing used blood, obtained from a patient treated with checkpoint blockade. This TCR was recovered from a human donor with melanoma. The genes are TRBV7-2 and TRBJ1-2, with D unclear. Here the CDR3 reads CASSSPADNYGYTF. The CDR3 DNA reads as TGTGCCAGCAGCTCGCCGGCGGATAACTATGGCTACACCTTC. Combining the CDR3 with reference TRBV7-2 and TRBJ1-2 gives the whole variable domain GAGVSQSPSNKVTEKGKDVELRCDPISGHTALYWYRQSLGQGLEFLIYFQGNSAPDKSGLPSDRFSAERTGGSVSTLTIQRTQQEDSAVYLCASSSPADNYGYTFGSGTRLTVV.